This T cell receptor beta chain was sequenced for a study of shared T cell receptors in the human thymus. Assay: immunoSEQ multiplex PCR; the TCRdb copy retains only in-frame clones and omits some. The sample has approximately 660,000 clones; 88% are singletons. In addition, the sample was reused for a study of human thymus T cells. As reported in that work: It was healthy Finnish infants having corrective surgery for congenital heart defects who were the donors. During corrective heart surgery, resections were taken, and the thymus tissue came from them.

The TCR sequence derives from a boy younger than two with a congenital heart defect. The sequencing input was thymocytes.

The CDR3 here is CASSPPTGDPSNQPQHF. The CDR3 nucleotides are TGTGCCAGCAGCCCACCTACAGGGGATCCTAGCAATCAGCCCCAGCATTTT. The chain has TRBV28 and TRBJ1-5, with 7 bases that match TRBD1. CDR1 is MDHEN, CDR2 SYDVKM, per germline. V shed 6 bases and J 0 bases; nucleotides not matched to a gene: 11. The CDR3 runs 17 residues. Combining the CDR3 with reference TRBV28 and TRBJ1-5 gives the whole variable domain DVKVTQSSRYLVKRTGEKVFLECVQDMDHENMFWYRQDPGLGLRLIYFSYDVKMKEKGDIPEGYSVSREKKERFSLILESASTNQTSMYLCASSPPTGDPSNQPQHFGDGTRLSIL.